Listed here is a single T cell receptor (beta chain). The CDR3 covers 13 residues. The V end lost 6 bases, the J end lost 8 bases, and 16 bases lay between the germline ends. Sequencing was performed with immunoSEQ multiplex PCR; in TCRdb, only in-frame clones are kept and a portion is missing. The sample consists of fewer than 200,000 clones, about 92% of them appearing once. The data belong to a study of control samples from healthy donors and cancer patients. The sample was blood. This receptor was identified in a man aged 25-45 years in good health. The chain uses TRBV12-3 or TRBV12-4 and TRBJ1-2; possibly TRBD1 for D (6 bases). CDR3 coding DNA: TGTGCCAGCAGCCAAAAACAGGGTTTGGGCTACACCTTC. Amino acid sequence: CASSQKQGLGYTF.